The source of this TCR beta chain is a study of human T cells and chemical hapten exposure. General study points: Every donor had alopecia, and their immune response may therefore differ from healthy people's. Versus controls, expanded TCRs had significantly more large CDR3 similarity clusters.

Germline V gene sequence: CDR1 LNHDA, CDR2 SQIVND (reference sequence). Trimming removed 1 base at V and 5 bases at J, with 12 bases between. The CDR3 has 15 amino acids. Unique molecular identifiers were attached to individual cDNA molecules during library preparation. Using its own MiXCR run on the RACE reads, TCRdb lists one record per CDR3 protein. The sample shows over 70,000 distinct CDR3 sequences, roughly 11% of them seen only once. Note on this clonotype: Antigen specificity is unknown.

Time point specified: patch test 2, 6 weeks after DPC sensitization. The treatment: therapeutic diphenylcyclopropenone sensitization with weekly scalp DPC. The starting material was whole blood, obtained in connection with sensitization to the hapten diphenylcyclopropenone (DPC). The chain combines TRBV19 with TRBJ2-1, with a possible D match to TRBD2 (5 bases). The sequence was collected from a man aged 18 to 30 with alopecia areata. Some clones in this sample may be carry-over from other donors' samples. This CDR3 reads CASSIGASSHNEQFF. The CDR3, as DNA: TGTGCCAGTAGTATAGGGGCGTCTAGCCACAATGAGCAGTTCTTC.